This entry is about one T cell receptor beta chain. Its antigen is unknown. The entry originates in a study of cytomegalovirus exposure and HLA in healthy donors. Whole-study context: A later analysis reported the roughly 130 validation repertoires used the same platform as the approximately 670 first-cohort repertoires.

Only in-frame clones appear in the TCRdb table, and some are missing; sequencing was by immunoSEQ multiplex PCR. The table has about 100,000 clones, under 97% seen once. The study's findings and limits: Investigators reported around 150 TCR beta chains as tied to cytomegalovirus. Generally TCR sequences proved uncommon, though certain public TCRs appeared in numerous donors. Later, an analysis found that TCR clusters from the first cohort tended to co-occur in the roughly 110 validation repertoires.

The CDR3 totals 16 residues. With 4 bases clipped from V and 4 bases from J, the junction kept 10 bases outside the gene matches. In germline, CDR1 is MGHRA, CDR2 YSYEKL. The clonotype originates from a woman aged 18-29 years in good health and CMV-seronegative. The chain has TRBV4-1 and TRBJ2-5, with 9 bases lining up with TRBD2. The specimen was PBMCs. CDR3 in amino acids: CASSRQSGGMAETQYF. DNA of the CDR3: TGCGCCAGCAGCCGACAGAGCGGGGGGATGGCAGAGACCCAGTACTTC.